This is a list of T cell receptor beta chains from one sample in a study of Ad26.COV2.S vaccination and SARS-CoV-2 variants. Sequencing used immunoSEQ multiplex PCR; TCRdb keeps in-frame clones, though not all of them. The top ten clones hold roughly an eighth of a sample with about 430,000 clones, 80% to 95% of them seen once. Sample: peripheral blood, taken in a trial of Ad26.COV2.S vaccine versus placebo. Receptors were obtained from a person between 18 and 65 years old who received the Ad26.COV2.S COVID-19 vaccine or a placebo. Each CDR3 is given with its conserved first and last residue. A D gene is named only where the DNA matches it firmly. For some rows the clone size is stated as once, few or many, or as a class when expanded; others skip it.

clone_size: once; d_call: -; cdr3_length: 15; j_call: TRBJ2-1; v_call: TRBV28; cdr3_aa: CASKNTGSRGDEQFF; cdr3_nt: TGTGCCAGCAAAAACACCGGGTCCCGAGGGGATGAGCAGTTCTTC
clone_size: -; d_call: TRBD1; cdr3_length: 15; j_call: TRBJ2-7; v_call: TRBV27; cdr3_aa: CASSPGTGKAYEQYF; cdr3_nt: TGTGCCAGCAGTCCTGGGACAGGAAAGGCCTACGAGCAGTACTTC
clone_size: -; d_call: TRBD2; cdr3_length: 16; j_call: TRBJ2-4; v_call: TRBV4-2; cdr3_aa: CASSPLGLEPKNIQYF; cdr3_nt: TGTGCCAGCAGCCCATTGGGACTAGAACCCAAAAACATTCAGTACTTC
clone_size: -; d_call: TRBD2; cdr3_length: 15; j_call: TRBJ2-7; v_call: TRBV11-3; cdr3_aa: CASSFGTSGNYEQYF; cdr3_nt: TGTGCCAGCAGCTTTGGGACTAGCGGGAACTACGAGCAGTACTTC
clone_size: -; d_call: -; cdr3_length: 17; j_call: TRBJ2-1; v_call: TRBV3-1/TRBV3-2; cdr3_aa: CASSQALRESSYNEQFF; cdr3_nt: TGTGCCAGCAGCCAAGCCCTAAGGGAAAGCTCCTACAATGAGCAGTTCTTC
clone_size: -; d_call: -; cdr3_length: 14; j_call: TRBJ1-1; v_call: TRBV5-6; cdr3_aa: CASRAGRSGTEAFF; cdr3_nt: TGTGCCAGCAGGGCAGGACGGTCGGGCACTGAAGCTTTCTTT
clone_size: -; d_call: -; cdr3_length: 13; j_call: TRBJ1-5; v_call: TRBV7-8; cdr3_aa: CASSRALNQPQHF; cdr3_nt: TGTGCCAGCAGCCGGGCCTTAAATCAGCCCCAGCATTTT
clone_size: -; d_call: -; cdr3_length: 13; j_call: TRBJ1-3; v_call: TRBV14; cdr3_aa: CASSPLSGNTIYF; cdr3_nt: TGTGCCAGCAGCCCCCTCTCTGGAAACACCATATATTTT
clone_size: -; d_call: -; cdr3_length: 17; j_call: TRBJ1-6; v_call: TRBV18; cdr3_aa: CASSPTGSSPGYSPLHF; cdr3_nt: TGTGCCAGCTCACCAACCGGGTCGTCGCCCGGTTATTCACCCCTCCACTTT
clone_size: -; d_call: TRBD2; cdr3_length: 16; j_call: TRBJ2-3; v_call: TRBV4-2; cdr3_aa: CASSPRTSGPTDTQYF; cdr3_nt: TGTGCCAGCAGCCCAAGGACTAGCGGACCCACAGATACGCAGTATTTT
clone_size: -; d_call: -; cdr3_length: 14; j_call: TRBJ2-7; v_call: TRBV19; cdr3_aa: CASSSNPDGYGQYF; cdr3_nt: TGTGCCAGTAGTTCTAATCCGGACGGCTATGGGCAGTACTTC
clone_size: -; d_call: TRBD2; cdr3_length: 16; j_call: TRBJ2-1; v_call: TRBV7-8; cdr3_aa: CASSLGTGGLDNEQFF; cdr3_nt: TGTGCCAGCAGCTTAGGTACGGGAGGGTTGGACAATGAGCAGTTCTTC
clone_size: -; d_call: -; cdr3_length: 15; j_call: TRBJ2-2; v_call: TRBV6-1; cdr3_aa: CASRFGEVGAGELFF; cdr3_nt: TGTGCCAGCAGATTTGGGGAGGTCGGCGCCGGGGAGCTGTTTTTT
clone_size: -; d_call: TRBD2; cdr3_length: 16; j_call: TRBJ2-1; v_call: TRBV9; cdr3_aa: CASSVGTSGIPVEQFF; cdr3_nt: TGTGCCAGCAGCGTAGGGACTAGCGGGATCCCCGTGGAGCAGTTCTTC
clone_size: -; d_call: TRBD2; cdr3_length: 16; j_call: TRBJ2-5; v_call: TRBV5-6; cdr3_aa: CASTILSGSRSETQYF; cdr3_nt: TGTGCCAGCACCATACTGAGCGGGAGCAGAAGTGAGACCCAGTACTTC
clone_size: -; d_call: TRBD1; cdr3_length: 15; j_call: TRBJ2-1; v_call: TRBV5-1; cdr3_aa: CASSAGGGSYNEQFF; cdr3_nt: TGCGCCAGCAGCGCAGGGGGCGGCTCCTACAATGAGCAGTTCTTC
clone_size: -; d_call: TRBD1; cdr3_length: 16; j_call: TRBJ2-2; v_call: TRBV5-1; cdr3_aa: CASSSGQGLNTGELFF; cdr3_nt: TGCGCCAGCAGCTCCGGACAGGGGTTGAACACCGGGGAGCTGTTTTTT
clone_size: -; d_call: -; cdr3_length: 13; j_call: TRBJ1-1; v_call: TRBV28; cdr3_aa: CASSLRLSTEAFF; cdr3_nt: TGTGCCAGCAGTTTAAGGCTTAGCACTGAAGCTTTCTTT
clone_size: -; d_call: -; cdr3_length: 14; j_call: TRBJ1-1; v_call: TRBV28; cdr3_aa: CASRLGGESTEAFF; cdr3_nt: TGTGCCAGCAGATTGGGGGGGGAAAGTACTGAAGCTTTCTTT
clone_size: -; d_call: TRBD1; cdr3_length: 17; j_call: TRBJ2-2; v_call: TRBV4-2; cdr3_aa: CASSQATGQGFLGELFF; cdr3_nt: TGTGCCAGCAGCCAAGCGACCGGACAGGGGTTTCTCGGGGAGCTGTTTTTT
clone_size: -; d_call: -; cdr3_length: 20; j_call: TRBJ2-7; v_call: TRBV21-1; cdr3_aa: CASSKVIPGSLAGGTYEQYF; cdr3_nt: TGTGCCAGCAGCAAAGTAATCCCGGGGTCACTAGCGGGGGGCACCTACGAGCAGTACTTC
clone_size: once; d_call: TRBD1; cdr3_length: 15; j_call: TRBJ1-4; v_call: TRBV2; cdr3_aa: CASSLTGVTNEKLFF; cdr3_nt: TGTGCCAGCAGCCTAACAGGGGTTACTAATGAAAAACTGTTTTTT
clone_size: -; d_call: -; cdr3_length: 12; j_call: TRBJ1-1; v_call: TRBV6-5; cdr3_aa: CASRGVGTEAFF; cdr3_nt: TGTGCCAGCAGGGGCGTTGGCACTGAAGCTTTCTTT
clone_size: once; d_call: TRBD2; cdr3_length: 15; j_call: TRBJ2-7; v_call: TRBV5-8; cdr3_aa: CASSLRAGGSYEQYF; cdr3_nt: TGTGCCAGCAGCTTGAGAGCGGGAGGGTCCTACGAGCAGTACTTC
clone_size: -; d_call: -; cdr3_length: 16; j_call: TRBJ1-2; v_call: TRBV3-1/TRBV3-2; cdr3_aa: CASSQDLTTVTYGYTF; cdr3_nt: TGTGCCAGCAGCCAAGATCTAACAACCGTAACCTATGGCTACACCTTC
clone_size: once; d_call: -; cdr3_length: 17; j_call: TRBJ2-7; v_call: TRBV7-2; cdr3_aa: CASSVSLWGAPAYEQYF; cdr3_nt: TGTGCCAGCAGCGTATCCCTCTGGGGAGCGCCAGCCTACGAGCAGTACTTC
clone_size: -; d_call: TRBD2; cdr3_length: 19; j_call: TRBJ2-1; v_call: TRBV30; cdr3_aa: CAWRRSGLAGRGSYNEQFF; cdr3_nt: TGTGCCTGGAGAAGGTCGGGGCTAGCGGGAAGAGGTTCCTACAATGAGCAGTTCTTC
clone_size: -; d_call: -; cdr3_length: 11; j_call: TRBJ2-4; v_call: TRBV12-3/TRBV12-4; cdr3_aa: CASSGENIQYF; cdr3_nt: TGTGCCAGCAGCGGGGAAAACATTCAGTACTTC
clone_size: -; d_call: -; cdr3_length: 15; j_call: TRBJ2-2; v_call: TRBV13; cdr3_aa: CASSFSGANTGELFF; cdr3_nt: TGTGCCAGCAGTTTTAGCGGCGCGAACACCGGGGAGCTGTTTTTT
clone_size: -; d_call: -; cdr3_length: 14; j_call: TRBJ1-1; v_call: TRBV4-1; cdr3_aa: CASSQSKGGTEAFF; cdr3_nt: TGCGCCAGCAGCCAATCCAAAGGTGGGACTGAAGCTTTCTTT
clone_size: -; d_call: -; cdr3_length: 16; j_call: TRBJ1-6; v_call: TRBV4-3; cdr3_aa: CASSQEVSGPGTPLHF; cdr3_nt: TGCGCCAGCAGCCAAGAAGTGAGCGGCCCGGGAACACCCCTCCACTTT
clone_size: -; d_call: -; cdr3_length: 13; j_call: TRBJ2-7; v_call: TRBV20-1; cdr3_aa: CSASKTGAYEQYF; cdr3_nt: TGCAGTGCTAGTAAGACAGGAGCCTACGAGCAGTACTTC
clone_size: -; d_call: -; cdr3_length: 15; j_call: TRBJ2-1; v_call: TRBV4-2; cdr3_aa: CASSQDWLGANEQFF; cdr3_nt: TGTGCCAGCAGCCAAGATTGGCTGGGGGCGAATGAGCAGTTCTTC
clone_size: -; d_call: -; cdr3_length: 15; j_call: TRBJ2-5; v_call: TRBV5-1; cdr3_aa: CASSLAGEVWETQYF; cdr3_nt: TGCGCCAGCAGCTTGGCGGGGGAGGTGTGGGAGACCCAGTACTTC
clone_size: -; d_call: -; cdr3_length: 14; j_call: TRBJ2-7; v_call: TRBV5-6; cdr3_aa: CASSLDGVGYEQYF; cdr3_nt: TGTGCCAGCAGCTTAGACGGGGTTGGTTACGAGCAGTACTTC
clone_size: -; d_call: -; cdr3_length: 13; j_call: TRBJ1-2; v_call: TRBV5-4; cdr3_aa: CASSRISREGYTF; cdr3_nt: TGTGCCAGCAGCAGAATCTCAAGGGAAGGCTACACCTTC
clone_size: once; d_call: TRBD1; cdr3_length: 14; j_call: TRBJ2-4; v_call: TRBV9; cdr3_aa: CASSVGQGQNIQYF; cdr3_nt: TGTGCCAGCAGCGTAGGACAGGGGCAAAACATTCAGTACTTC
clone_size: -; d_call: TRBD1; cdr3_length: 16; j_call: TRBJ2-1; v_call: TRBV9; cdr3_aa: CASSLRLGAQGVEQFF; cdr3_nt: TGTGCCAGCAGCCTCCGCCTAGGGGCCCAGGGGGTTGAGCAGTTCTTC
clone_size: -; d_call: TRBD2; cdr3_length: 13; j_call: TRBJ2-7; v_call: TRBV7-3; cdr3_aa: CASGLLAGSEQYF; cdr3_nt: TGTGCCTCCGGGCTCCTAGCGGGAAGCGAGCAGTACTTC
clone_size: -; d_call: -; cdr3_length: 15; j_call: TRBJ2-2; v_call: TRBV7-2; cdr3_aa: CASSRQSANTGELFF; cdr3_nt: TGTGCCAGCAGCAGACAGTCAGCGAACACCGGGGAGCTGTTTTTT
clone_size: -; d_call: TRBD1; cdr3_length: 14; j_call: TRBJ2-5; v_call: TRBV5-1; cdr3_aa: CASSSTGGEETQYF; cdr3_nt: TGCGCCAGCAGCTCGACAGGGGGCGAGGAGACCCAGTACTTC
clone_size: -; d_call: TRBD2; cdr3_length: 15; j_call: TRBJ2-1; v_call: TRBV5-1; cdr3_aa: CASSAGTNVRDEQFF; cdr3_nt: TGCGCCAGCAGCGCCGGGACTAATGTTCGGGATGAGCAGTTCTTC
clone_size: -; d_call: TRBD2; cdr3_length: 13; j_call: TRBJ2-7; v_call: TRBV10-3; cdr3_aa: CASLAGATYEQYF; cdr3_nt: TGTGCCAGCCTAGCGGGAGCAACCTACGAGCAGTACTTC
clone_size: -; d_call: TRBD2; cdr3_length: 17; j_call: TRBJ2-1; v_call: TRBV7-9; cdr3_aa: CASSWWTSGRTYNEQFF; cdr3_nt: TGTGCCAGCAGCTGGTGGACTAGCGGGAGGACCTACAATGAGCAGTTCTTC
clone_size: once; d_call: -; cdr3_length: 15; j_call: TRBJ2-1; v_call: TRBV12-2; cdr3_aa: CASRLPPGSGNEQFF; cdr3_nt: TGTGCAAGTCGCCTACCCCCCGGGTCTGGCAATGAGCAGTTCTTC
clone_size: -; d_call: -; cdr3_length: 13; j_call: TRBJ1-1; v_call: TRBV4-3; cdr3_aa: CASSQDLNTEAFF; cdr3_nt: TGCGCCAGCAGCCAAGATCTGAACACTGAAGCTTTCTTT